Sequencing of this T cell receptor beta chain was carried out in a study of Tregs in tolerant kidney transplant recipients. CDR1 and CDR2 (germline): KGHSH, LQKENI. V shed 3 bases, J shed 0 bases, and the junction held 9 bases outside the gene matches. This CDR3 is built from 18 residues. As to this clone: The sequenced fragment ends 3 residues before the CDR3 boundary, so the rest is inferred from the germline J gene.

Sequencing used immunoSEQ multiplex PCR; TCRdb keeps in-frame clones, though not all of them. The sample totals tens of thousands of clones. The sample here was CD4+ T cells from blood, taken before the transplant. V usage is TRBV18 and J usage is TRBJ2-3; 10 positions match TRBD1. This clonotype was obtained from a human donor who received a combined kidney and bone marrow transplant. Partial CDR3 DNA: TGTGCCAGCTCACCCCGAACCGGGACAGGGGCTAGCACAGATACG. It yields the protein CASSPRTGTGASTDT. The whole CDR3 region reads CASSPRTGTGASTDTQYF.